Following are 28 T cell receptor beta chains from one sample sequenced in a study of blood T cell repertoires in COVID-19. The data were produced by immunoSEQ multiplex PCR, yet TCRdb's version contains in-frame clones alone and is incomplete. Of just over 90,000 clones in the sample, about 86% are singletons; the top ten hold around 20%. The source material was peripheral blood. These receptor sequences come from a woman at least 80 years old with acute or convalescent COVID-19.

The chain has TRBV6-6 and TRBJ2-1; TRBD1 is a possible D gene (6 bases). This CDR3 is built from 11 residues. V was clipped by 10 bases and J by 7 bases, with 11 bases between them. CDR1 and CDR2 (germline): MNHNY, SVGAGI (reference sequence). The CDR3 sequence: CATQRGNEQFF. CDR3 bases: TGTGCCACCCAGAGGGGGAATGAGCAGTTCTTC.

CDR3 bases: TGTGCCAGCAGCCAAGGCCAGGGTCAGCCCCAGCATTTT. Protein product: CASSQGQGQPQHF. The genes are TRBV3-1 (or the pseudogene TRBV3-2) and TRBJ1-5; TRBD1 might be the D (5 bases). This CDR3 region has 13 residues. Trimming left V 1 base short and J 6 bases short, with 7 bases between. The V gene's germline CDR1 is LGHDT and CDR2 YNNKEL (reference sequence).

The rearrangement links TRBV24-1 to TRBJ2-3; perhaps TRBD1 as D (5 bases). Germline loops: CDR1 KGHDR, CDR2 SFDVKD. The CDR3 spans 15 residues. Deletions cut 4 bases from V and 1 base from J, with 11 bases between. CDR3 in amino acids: CATSEDIGRTDTQYF. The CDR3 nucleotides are TGTGCCACCAGTGAGGACATTGGTCGCACAGATACGCAGTATTTT.

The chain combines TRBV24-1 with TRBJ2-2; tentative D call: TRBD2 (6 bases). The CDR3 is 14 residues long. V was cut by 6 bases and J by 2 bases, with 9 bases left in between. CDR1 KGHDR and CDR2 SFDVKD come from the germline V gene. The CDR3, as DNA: TGTGCCACCAGTTTTGCGGGAAACACCGGGGAGCTGTTTTTT. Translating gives CATSFAGNTGELFF.

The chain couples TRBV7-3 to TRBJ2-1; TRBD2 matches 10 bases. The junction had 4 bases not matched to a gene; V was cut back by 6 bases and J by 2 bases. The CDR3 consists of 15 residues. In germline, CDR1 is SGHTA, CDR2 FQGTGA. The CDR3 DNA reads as TGTGCCAGCAGACAGAGCGGGGGGGCCTACAATGAGCAGTTCTTC. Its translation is CASRQSGGAYNEQFF.

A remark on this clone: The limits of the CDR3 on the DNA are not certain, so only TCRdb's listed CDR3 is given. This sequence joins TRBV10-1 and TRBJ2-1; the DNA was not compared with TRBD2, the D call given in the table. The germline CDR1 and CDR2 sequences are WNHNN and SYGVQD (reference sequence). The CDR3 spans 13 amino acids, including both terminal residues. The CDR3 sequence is CASSSSTSGAQFF.

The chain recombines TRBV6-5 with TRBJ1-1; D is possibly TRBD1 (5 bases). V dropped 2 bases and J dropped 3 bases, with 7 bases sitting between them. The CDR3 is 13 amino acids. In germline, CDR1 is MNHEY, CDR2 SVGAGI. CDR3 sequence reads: CASSYGRDTEAFF. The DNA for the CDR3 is TGTGCCAGCAGTTACGGCAGGGACACTGAAGCTTTCTTT.

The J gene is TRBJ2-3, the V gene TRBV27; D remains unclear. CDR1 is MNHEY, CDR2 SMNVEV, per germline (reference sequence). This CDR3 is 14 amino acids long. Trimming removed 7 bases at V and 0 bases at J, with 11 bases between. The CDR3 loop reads CASKVALSTDTQYF. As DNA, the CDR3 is TGTGCCAGCAAGGTAGCCCTAAGCACAGATACGCAGTATTTT.

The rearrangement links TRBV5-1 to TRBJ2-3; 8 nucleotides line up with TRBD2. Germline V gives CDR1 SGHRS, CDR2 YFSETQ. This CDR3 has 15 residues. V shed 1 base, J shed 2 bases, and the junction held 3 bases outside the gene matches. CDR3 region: CASSLFGGVTDTQYF. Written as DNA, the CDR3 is TGCGCCAGCAGCTTGTTCGGGGGGGTCACAGATACGCAGTATTTT.

CDR3 in DNA: TGTGCCAGCAGCTTAGATCGGACAGGGTCAGAGACCCAGTACTTC. Its protein product is CASSLDRTGSETQYF. V is TRBV11-3 and J is TRBJ2-5; TRBD1 matches at 8 bases. This CDR3 contains 15 residues. Trimming cost V 0 bases and J 4 bases; bases outside gene matches: 4. The germline gives CDR1 SGHNT, CDR2 YENEEA.

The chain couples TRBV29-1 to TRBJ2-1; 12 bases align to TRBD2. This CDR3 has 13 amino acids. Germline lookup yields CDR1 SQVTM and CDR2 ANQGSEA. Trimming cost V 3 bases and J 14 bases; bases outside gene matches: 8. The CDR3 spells CSVDFLAGGPEFF. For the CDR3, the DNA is TGCAGCGTTGATTTCCTAGCGGGGGGGCCGGAGTTCTTC.

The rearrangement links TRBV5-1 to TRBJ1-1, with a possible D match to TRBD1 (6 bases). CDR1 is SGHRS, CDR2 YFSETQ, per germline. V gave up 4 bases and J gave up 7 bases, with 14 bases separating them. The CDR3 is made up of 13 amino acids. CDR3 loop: CASSQGTPSEAFF. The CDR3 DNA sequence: TGCGCCAGCAGCCAAGGGACACCGAGTGAAGCTTTCTTT.

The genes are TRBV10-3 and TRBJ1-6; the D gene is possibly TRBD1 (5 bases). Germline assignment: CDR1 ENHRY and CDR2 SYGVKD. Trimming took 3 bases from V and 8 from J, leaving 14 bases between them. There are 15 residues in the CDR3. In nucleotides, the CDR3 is TGTGCCATCAGTGATAGGGGTCAACCTGATTCACCCCTCCACTTT. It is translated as CAISDRGQPDSPLHF.

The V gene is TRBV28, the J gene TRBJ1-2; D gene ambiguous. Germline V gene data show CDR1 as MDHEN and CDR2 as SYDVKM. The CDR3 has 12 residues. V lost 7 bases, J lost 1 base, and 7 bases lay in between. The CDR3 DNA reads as TGTGCCAGCACTCAGGATAACTATGGCTACACCTTC. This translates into CASTQDNYGYTF.

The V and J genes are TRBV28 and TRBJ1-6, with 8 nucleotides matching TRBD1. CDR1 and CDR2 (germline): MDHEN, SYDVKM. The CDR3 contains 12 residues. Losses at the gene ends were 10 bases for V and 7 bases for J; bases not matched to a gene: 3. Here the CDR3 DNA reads TGTGCCACCCGGACAGGGAATTCACCCCTCCACTTT. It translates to CATRTGNSPLHF.

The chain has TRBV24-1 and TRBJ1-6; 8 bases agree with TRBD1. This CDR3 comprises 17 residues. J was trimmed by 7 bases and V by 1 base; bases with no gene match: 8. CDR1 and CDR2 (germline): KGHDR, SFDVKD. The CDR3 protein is CATSDFWQGARNSPLHF. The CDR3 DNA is TGTGCCACCAGTGATTTTTGGCAGGGGGCGAGGAATTCACCCCTCCACTTT.

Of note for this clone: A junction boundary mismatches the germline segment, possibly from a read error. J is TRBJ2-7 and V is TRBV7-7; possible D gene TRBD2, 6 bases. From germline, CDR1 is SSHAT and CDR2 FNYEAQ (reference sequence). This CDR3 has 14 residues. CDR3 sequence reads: CASSQGGVSDEQYF. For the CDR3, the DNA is TGTGCTAGCAGCCAAGGCGGGGTGAGCGACGAGCAGTACTTC.

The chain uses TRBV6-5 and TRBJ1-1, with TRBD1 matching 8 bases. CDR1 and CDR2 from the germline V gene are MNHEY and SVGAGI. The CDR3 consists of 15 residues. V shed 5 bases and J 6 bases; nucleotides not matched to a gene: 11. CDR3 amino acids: CASSKPGQGIPEAFF. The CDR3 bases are TGTGCCAGCAGTAAACCCGGACAGGGTATCCCTGAAGCTTTCTTT.

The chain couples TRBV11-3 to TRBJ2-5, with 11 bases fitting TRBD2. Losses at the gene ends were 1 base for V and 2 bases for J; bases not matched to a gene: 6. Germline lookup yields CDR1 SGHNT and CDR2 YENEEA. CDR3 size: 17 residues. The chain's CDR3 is CASSLGELAGVQETQYF. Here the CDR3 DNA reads TGTGCCAGCAGCTTAGGCGAACTAGCGGGGGTACAAGAGACCCAGTACTTC.

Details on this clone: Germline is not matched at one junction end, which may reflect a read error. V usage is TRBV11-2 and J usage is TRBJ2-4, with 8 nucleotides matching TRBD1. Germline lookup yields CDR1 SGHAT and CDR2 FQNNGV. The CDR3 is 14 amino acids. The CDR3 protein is CASSLDREDRDQYF. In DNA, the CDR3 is TGTGCCAGCAGCTTAGATAGAGAGGACAGGGATCAGTACTTT.

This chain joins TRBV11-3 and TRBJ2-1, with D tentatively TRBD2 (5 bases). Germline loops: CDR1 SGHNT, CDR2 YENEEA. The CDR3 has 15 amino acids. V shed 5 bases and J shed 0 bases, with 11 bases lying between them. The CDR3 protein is CASSPGVTSYNEQFF. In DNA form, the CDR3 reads TGTGCCAGCAGCCCCGGGGTGACCTCCTACAATGAGCAGTTCTTC.

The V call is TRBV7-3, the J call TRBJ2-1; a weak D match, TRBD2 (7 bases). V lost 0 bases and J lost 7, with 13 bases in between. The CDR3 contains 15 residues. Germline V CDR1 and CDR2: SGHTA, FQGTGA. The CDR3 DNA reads TGTGCCAGCAGCTTAACAGGGGGGGTTTTAAATGAGCAGTTCTTC. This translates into CASSLTGGVLNEQFF.

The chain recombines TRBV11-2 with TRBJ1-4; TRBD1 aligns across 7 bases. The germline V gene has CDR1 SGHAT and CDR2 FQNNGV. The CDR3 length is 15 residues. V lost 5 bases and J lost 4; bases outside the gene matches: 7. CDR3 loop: CASSQRTGINEKLFF. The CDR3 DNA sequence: TGTGCCAGCAGCCAGAGGACAGGCATTAATGAAAAACTGTTTTTT.

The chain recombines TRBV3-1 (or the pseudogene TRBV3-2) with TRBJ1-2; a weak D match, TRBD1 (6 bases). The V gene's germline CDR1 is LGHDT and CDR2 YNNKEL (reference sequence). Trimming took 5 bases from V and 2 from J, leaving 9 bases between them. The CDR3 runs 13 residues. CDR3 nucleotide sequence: TGTGCCAGCAGCTCAACAGGGAACTATGGCTACACCTTC. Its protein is CASSSTGNYGYTF.

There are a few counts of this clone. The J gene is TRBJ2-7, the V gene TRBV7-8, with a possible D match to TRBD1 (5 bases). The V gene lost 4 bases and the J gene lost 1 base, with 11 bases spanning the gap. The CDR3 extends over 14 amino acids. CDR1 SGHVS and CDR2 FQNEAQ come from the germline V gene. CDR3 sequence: CASSSIQVSYEQYF. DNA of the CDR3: TGTGCCAGCAGCTCAATACAGGTTTCCTACGAGCAGTACTTC.

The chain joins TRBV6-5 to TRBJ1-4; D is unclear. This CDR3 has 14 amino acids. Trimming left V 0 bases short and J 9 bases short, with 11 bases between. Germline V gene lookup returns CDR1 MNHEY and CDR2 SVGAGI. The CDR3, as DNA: TGTGCCAGCAGTTACTCGGCTCAATCCCAAAAACTGTTTTTT. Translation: CASSYSAQSQKLFF.

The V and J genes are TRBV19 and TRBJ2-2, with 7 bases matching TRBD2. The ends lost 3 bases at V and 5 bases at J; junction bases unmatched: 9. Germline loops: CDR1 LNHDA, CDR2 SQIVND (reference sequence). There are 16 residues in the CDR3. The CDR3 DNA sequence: TGTGCCAGTAGTATGAATACTCGGGGGGATACCGGGGAGCTGTTTTTT. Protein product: CASSMNTRGDTGELFF. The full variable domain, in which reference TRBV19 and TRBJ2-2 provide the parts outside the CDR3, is DGGITQSPKYLFRKEGQNVTLSCEQNLNHDAMYWYRQDPGQGLRLIYYSQIVNDFQKGDIAEGYSVSREKKESFPLTVTSAQKNPTAFYLCASSMNTRGDTGELFFGEGSRLTVL.

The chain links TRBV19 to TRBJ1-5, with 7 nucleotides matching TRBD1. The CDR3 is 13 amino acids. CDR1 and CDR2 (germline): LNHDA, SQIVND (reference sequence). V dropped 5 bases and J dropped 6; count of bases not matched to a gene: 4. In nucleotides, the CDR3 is TGTGCCAGTAGTGTTCCAGGGGGTCAGCCCCAGCATTTT. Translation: CASSVPGGQPQHF.